The sequence of this T cell receptor beta chain was determined in a study of shared clonotypes between healthy human individuals (dated by TCRdb to the early 2020s). About the full investigation: The cohort included three men and two women between 18 and 49 years of age. Per donor, three plates each were used for CD4 naive and CD4 memory, two for CD8 naive, and one for CD8 memory. Blood TCR repertoires of a handful of healthy adults were deeply sequenced to estimate repertoire size and the extent of clonotype sharing between individuals. Libraries were prepared and TCR repertoires were sequenced by different laboratories using diverse techniques, in order to increase sequencing depth and limit assay-specific biases. Each donor's leukapheresis produced roughly between roughly 0.94 and 9.5 billion PBMCs.

Using the deep immunoSEQ assay, multiplex PCR amplified TCR CDR3 regions from genomic DNA. Extracted genomic DNA from each cell subset was spread evenly across all wells of several immunoSEQ 96-well plates, with each plate serving as a replicate. For sorted subsets, each replicate PCR was loaded with approximately 0.2 ug genomic DNA, equivalent to 30,000 or so T cell genomes. Purified libraries were quantified with a Qubit 3.0 fluorometer, sized on a Bioanalyzer 2100, and re-quantified with the KAPA Library Quantification kit. Each immunoSEQ 96-well plate was sequenced on its own single-read 150-cycle Illumina NextSeq 550 flow cell. On the study's bioinformatics: Because the immunoSEQ output held only junctional sequences and lacked quality scores, the filtering could not match the filtering applied to full-length reads. To assign V/J genes and CDR3, sequences were annotated using PyIR, a Python wrapper for IgBLAST v1.9, with IMGT germline references. Reads were filtered out if the reads had weak V/J assignments (E-value above 1e-6), no CDR3, stop codons, out-of-frame junctions, or ambiguous translated residues. V3J clonotypes were defined by identical inferred V gene, J gene, and CDR3 amino acid sequence. The percentage overlap between two repertoires was calculated by dividing the number of shared unique clonotypes by the size of the smaller repertoire. Repertoire richness was assessed with RTK rarefaction, the Chao1 estimator, and Recon v2.1 estimates of unobserved clonotypes. Generation probabilities were computed with OLGA for all TCRbeta clonotypes obtained by the gDNA method from a handful of donors. Here the immuneACCESS table is served through TCRdb, limited to in-frame sequences with V and J called. Missing clones are a known gap in these copies; in checked studies unresolved V genes cover under half, and the rest lacks a known reason. V and J calls plus clone size are reproduced from that table; the DNA served to infer D and trimming. For this sample there are some 2 million clones; approximately 95% appear just once. The top ten clonotypes cover roughly 1.2% of the sample.

As concerns this clone: Its antigen has not been determined. Per-base qualities were not stored, and no clone one base away is much larger.

The investigation overall reported the following: Sampling was restricted to blood, and TCR repertoires in tissues likely differ from the TCR repertoires found in blood. Higher generation probabilities were observed for clonotypes shared by all four sorted-subset donors than for non-shared clonotypes. Because the study included a small number of donors, the genetic and exposure-history diversity represented was limited. Estimated clonotype richness was generally larger for naive than for memory subsets. Across a few donors, around 5.4% of naive CD4, roughly 3.5% of naive CD8, 2.3% of memory CD4, and 0.3% to 0.45% of memory CD8 clonotypes were shared. Incomplete sequencing was indicated by rarefaction of sorted-subset datasets, despite the large sequencing depth. Pairwise subsampling indicated that sequencing depth was expected to affect the degree of clonotype sharing among donors.

CD8 naive samples were obtained by positive selection for CCR7 among CD45RO-negative cells, yielding a CD45RA+CCR7+ population from which TemRA cells were excluded. The donors were healthy, HIV-negative adults with no recently reported acute infections or vaccinations. Every donor was a Caucasian adult living in Nashville, Tennessee, USA. Blood was collected by leukapheresis, and PBMCs were isolated by Ficoll-Histopaque density gradient centrifugation and then cryopreserved in liquid nitrogen vapor phase. Purity and quantity of every magnetically sorted T cell population were checked by analytical flow cytometry. Each sorted fraction had its genomic DNA isolated and then quantified by UV absorbance on a Nanodrop 2000c. The source of this sequence is a man aged 18-30 years in good health. The specimen was naive CD8+ T cells sorted from blood. In the paper's terms, the cell subset or site label means: CD45RA+CCR7+.

The bases read TGCGCCAGCAGCCCGGGACTAGCGGCCTCCAATGAGCAGTTCTTC. Its coded protein is CASSPGLAASNEQFF. The rearrangement combines TRBV4-3 with TRBJ2-1; 11 bases in the middle match TRBD2. Including cysteine and phenylalanine, the CDR3 has 15 amino acids. Only the CDR3 DNA stays, 45 bases, in frame from base 1. The junction shows trimming of 4 bases on V and 6 bases on J, and the gene matches do not reach 5 bases of it. According to the germline V gene, CDR1 reads LGHNA and CDR2 reads YSLEER.